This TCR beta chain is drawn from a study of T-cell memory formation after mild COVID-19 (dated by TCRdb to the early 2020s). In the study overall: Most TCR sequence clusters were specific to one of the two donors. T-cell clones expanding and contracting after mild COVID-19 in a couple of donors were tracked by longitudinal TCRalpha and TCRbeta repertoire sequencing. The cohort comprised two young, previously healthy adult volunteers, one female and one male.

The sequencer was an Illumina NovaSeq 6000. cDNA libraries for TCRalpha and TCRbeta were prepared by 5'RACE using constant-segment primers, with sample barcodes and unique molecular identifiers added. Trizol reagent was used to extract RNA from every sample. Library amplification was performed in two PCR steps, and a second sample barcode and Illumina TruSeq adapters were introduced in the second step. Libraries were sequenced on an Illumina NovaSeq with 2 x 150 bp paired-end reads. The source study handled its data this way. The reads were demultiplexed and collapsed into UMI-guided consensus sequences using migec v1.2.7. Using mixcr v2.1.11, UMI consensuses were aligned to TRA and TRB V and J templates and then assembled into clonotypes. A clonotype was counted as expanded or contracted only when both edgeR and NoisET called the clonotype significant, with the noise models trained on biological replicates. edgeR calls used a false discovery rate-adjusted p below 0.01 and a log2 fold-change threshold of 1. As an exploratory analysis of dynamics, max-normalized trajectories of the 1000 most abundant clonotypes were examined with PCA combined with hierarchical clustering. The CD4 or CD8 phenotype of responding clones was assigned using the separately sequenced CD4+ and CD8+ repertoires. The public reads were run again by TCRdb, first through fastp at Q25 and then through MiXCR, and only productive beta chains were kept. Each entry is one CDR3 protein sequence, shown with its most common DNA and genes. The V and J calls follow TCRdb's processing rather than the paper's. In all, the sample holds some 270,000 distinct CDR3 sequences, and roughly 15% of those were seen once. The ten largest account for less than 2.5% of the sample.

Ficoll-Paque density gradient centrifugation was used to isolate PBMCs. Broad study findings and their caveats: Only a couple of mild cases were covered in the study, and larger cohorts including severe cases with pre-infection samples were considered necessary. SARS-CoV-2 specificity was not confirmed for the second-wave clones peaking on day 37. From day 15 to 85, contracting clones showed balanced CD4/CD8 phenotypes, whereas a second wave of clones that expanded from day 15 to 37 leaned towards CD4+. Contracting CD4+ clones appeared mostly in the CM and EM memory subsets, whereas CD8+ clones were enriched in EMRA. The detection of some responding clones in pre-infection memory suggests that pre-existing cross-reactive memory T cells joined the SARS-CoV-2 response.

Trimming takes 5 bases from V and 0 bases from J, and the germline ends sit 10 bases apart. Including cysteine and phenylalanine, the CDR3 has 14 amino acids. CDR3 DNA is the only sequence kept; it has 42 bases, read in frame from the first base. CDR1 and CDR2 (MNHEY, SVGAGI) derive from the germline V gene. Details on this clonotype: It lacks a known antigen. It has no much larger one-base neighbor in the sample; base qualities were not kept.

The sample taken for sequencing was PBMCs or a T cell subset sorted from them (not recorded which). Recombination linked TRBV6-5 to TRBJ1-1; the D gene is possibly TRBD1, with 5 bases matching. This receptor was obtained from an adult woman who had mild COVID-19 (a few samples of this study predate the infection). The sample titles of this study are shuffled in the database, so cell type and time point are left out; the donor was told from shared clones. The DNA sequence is TGTGCCAGCAGTCCCAGGGTCATGAACACTGAAGCTTTCTTT. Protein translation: CASSPRVMNTEAFF.